This TCR beta chain was profiled in a study of T cells in Graves' hyperthyroidism and ophthalmopathy. Notes on the study in general: Blood also carried most thyroid clonotypes expanded above 0.001. By a 13 V-J model, ophthalmopathy was set apart from stable hyperthyroidism.

RNA transcripts served as the template for amplifying TCR beta CDR3 regions. HTBI primers were employed in a first-round RT-PCR of the TCR CDR3. Via MiXCR, TCRdb re-called the multiplex PCR reads, giving one row per CDR3 protein. The sample has some 510,000 distinct CDR3 sequences; 20% are singletons. Patients aged 18 to 65 had newly diagnosed hyperthyroidism lasting under 2 months. The PBMCs were sourced from fresh peripheral blood (around 9.9 ml). Remarks on this clonotype: Its antigen remains unknown.

Trimming removed 0 bases at V and 4 bases at J, with 15 bases between. Germline CDR1 reads SGHAT; CDR2 reads FQNNGV. The CDR3 has 16 residues. The chain combines TRBV11-2 with TRBJ2-5; D uncertain. The material sequenced was blood. The receptor was isolated from a man between 18 and 35 years old with Graves' hyperthyroidism. DNA for the CDR3: TGTGCCAGCAGCTTAGATCGACCGGAGCTGGTAGAGACCCAGTACTTC. This codes for CASSLDRPELVETQYF.